A selection of T cell receptor beta chains follows, all from one sample in a study of cytomegalovirus exposure and HLA in healthy donors. The table came from immunoSEQ multiplex PCR; TCRdb's copy has only in-frame clones and leaves some out. The sample includes around 55,000 clones, around 78% of them seen just once. Material: PBMCs. These receptors all stem from a female donor in good health and CMV-seronegative. The CDR3 runs from the conserved cysteine through the conserved F or W. A D gene is named only where the DNA matches it firmly. The size entry is marked missing in some rows and otherwise reads once, few, many or a size class.

CDR3nt	CDR3aa	len	j_gene	d_gene	v_gene	abundance
TGTGCCAGCTGGACCCGGGGGGGGCCCTATGAGCAGTTCTTC	CASWTRGGPYEQFF	14	TRBJ2-1	TRBD2	TRBV13	-
TGTGCCAGTAGTATGGCGGGGCTGAACACCGGGGAGCTGTTTTTT	CASSMAGLNTGELFF	15	TRBJ2-2	-	TRBV19	-
TGTGCCAGCAGTGTGCAGGTTCACTCACCCCTCCACTTT	CASSVQVHSPLHF	13	TRBJ1-6	-	TRBV2	-
TGTGCCAGCAGTGAGAGGGGGGGTTCACCCCTCCACTTT	CASSERGGSPLHF	13	TRBJ1-6	-	TRBV6-1	once
TGCGCCAGCAGCTTGGGTCAGGGGTACTACAATGAGCAGTTCTTC	CASSLGQGYYNEQFF	15	TRBJ2-1	-	TRBV5-1	few
TGTGCCATCAGTGACCTAGGGGTCGCTGAAGCTTTCTTT	CAISDLGVAEAFF	13	TRBJ1-1	-	TRBV10-3	-
TGTGCCAGCAGTTACAGCAGGGTGAACACTGAAGCTTTCTTT	CASSYSRVNTEAFF	14	TRBJ1-1	-	TRBV6-6	-
TGTGCCAGCAGCTTAGGACCTAGCTCCTACGAGCAGTACTTC	CASSLGPSSYEQYF	14	TRBJ2-7	-	TRBV7-3	-
TGTGCCAGCACCAAATCCCGACAGGGGGGGGCCAACGTCCTGACTTTC	CASTKSRQGGANVLTF	16	TRBJ2-6	TRBD1	TRBV2	-
TGTGCCAGCGGTTCGCGTTACAATCAGCCCCAGCATTTT	CASGSRYNQPQHF	13	TRBJ1-5	-	TRBV27	-
TGTGCCAGCAGCCAAAGCGGAATTCGGAGGGAAAAACTGTTTTTT	CASSQSGIRREKLFF	15	TRBJ1-4	-	TRBV4-2	-
TGCGCCAGCAGGCTGGCCTTCAATCAGCCCCAGCATTTT	CASRLAFNQPQHF	13	TRBJ1-5	-	TRBV5-1	-
TGTGCCAGCAGCCGTATGACAGGGGGCATTGCTAACTATGGCTACACCTTC	CASSRMTGGIANYGYTF	17	TRBJ1-2	TRBD1	TRBV7-9	-
TGTGCCAGCAGCGTAGGGGCGGGGGCGGCAAATGAGCAGTTCTTC	CASSVGAGAANEQFF	15	TRBJ2-1	-	TRBV9	-
TGCGCCAGCTGTATCGATGTGGGGCAGGGTAGGAATTCACCCCTCCACTTT	CASCIDVGQGRNSPLHF	17	TRBJ1-6	-	TRBV5-1	-
TGTGCCACCAGCAGAGATCAGGGGACGGGCTATGGCTACACCTTC	CATSRDQGTGYGYTF	15	TRBJ1-2	-	TRBV15	-
TGTGCCTGGAGTGAGGCAGGTTTGACTGAAGCTTTCTTT	CAWSEAGLTEAFF	13	TRBJ1-1	-	TRBV30	-
TGTGCCAGCAGCTACTCAGACCGAGAAGCGGCTTTCTTT	CASSYSDREAAFF	13	TRBJ1-1	-	TRBV9	-
TGTGCCAGCAAATGGGCCCCAAAGAACACTGAAGCTTTCTTT	CASKWAPKNTEAFF	14	TRBJ1-1	-	TRBV6-1	-
TGTGCCAGCAGTTCCTTGGCGGGGCGGCCTAACAATGAGCAGTTCTTC	CASSSLAGRPNNEQFF	16	TRBJ2-1	-	TRBV28	few
TGTGCCAGCAGCTCCGGAGGGTTATGGGGGGGCTCACCCCTCCACTTT	CASSSGGLWGGSPLHF	16	TRBJ1-6	-	TRBV7-2	-
TGTGCCAGCAGTGTGGGAGGGGCTCTGGCTGGCTACACCTTC	CASSVGGALAGYTF	14	TRBJ1-2	-	TRBV2	-
TGTGCCAGCAGTCTGACTAGGAACTATGGCTACACCTTC	CASSLTRNYGYTF	13	TRBJ1-2	-	TRBV6-1	-
TGTGCCAGCAGTTCCACCACAGGGGGAGGTGGCTACACCTTC	CASSSTTGGGGYTF	14	TRBJ1-2	TRBD1	TRBV27	-
TGTGCCACGACACGGGGAGACGTCAATGAAAAACTGTTTTTT	CATTRGDVNEKLFF	14	TRBJ1-4	-	TRBV19	-
TGTGCCAGCAGCCCTTCGACAGCTCGCCTCTACAATGAGCAGTTCTTC	CASSPSTARLYNEQFF	16	TRBJ2-1	-	TRBV7-9	few